The TCR beta chain under discussion was sequenced for a study of Tregs in tolerant kidney transplant recipients. Findings and limits, study-wide: No direct test of biological reproducibility was done here.

This table comes from immunoSEQ multiplex PCR, and its TCRdb copy is limited to in-frame clones, with some not included. This repertoire comprises approximately 49,000 clones; its ten largest clones make up 0.85%. CDR3 size: 13 residues. J was trimmed by 8 bases and V by 6 bases; bases with no gene match: 9. Germline CDR1 is DFQATT and CDR2 is SNEGSKA (reference sequence). About this clone: Its antigen remains unknown. The missing CDR3 end, 3 residues past where the read stops, is filled in from the germline J gene.

The receptor was isolated from a human donor who received a combined kidney and bone marrow transplant. This specimen consisted of CD4+ T cells from blood, obtained before the transplant. The rearrangement joins TRBV20-1 to TRBJ2-1, with TRBD2 identical over 8 bases. The DNA read from the CDR3 is TGCAGTGCCAGAAATAGCGGGAATTATGAG. It translates to CSARNSGNYE. The entire CDR3 is CSARNSGNYEQFF.